This T cell receptor beta chain was captured in a study of blood T cell repertoires in COVID-19. J gave up 6 bases and V 11 bases, and 16 bases lay outside the gene matches. This CDR3 region has 14 residues. Germline lookup yields CDR1 MNHEY and CDR2 SVGAGI. The repertoire was sequenced with immunoSEQ multiplex PCR; TCRdb's copy has only in-frame clones and lacks some. Among roughly 100,000 clones listed, roughly 80% were seen once. A few counts support this clone. The chain employs TRBV6-5 and TRBJ2-7; 7 bases match TRBD1. The origin of this receptor is a woman between 70 and 85 years old with acute or convalescent COVID-19. The sequenced sample was peripheral blood. The CDR3 sequence is CAVSRDSSSPEQYF. CDR3 bases: TGTGCCGTCTCCCGGGACAGTTCAAGTCCCGAGCAGTACTTC.